This T cell receptor beta chain was recorded in a study of blood T cell repertoires in COVID-19. Authors' analysis steps: Using reference gene primer amplification, nucleated cell counts were estimated. Produced via immunoSEQ multiplex PCR; TCRdb's table is partial and in-frame only. The DNA gave D and trimming, while V, J and clone size come from that table. The sample has under 200,000 clones, over 75% seen once. The germline V gene encodes CDR1 SGHAT and CDR2 FQNNGV. The CDR3 consists of 16 residues. The ends were cut back, 2 bases at V and 7 bases at J, with 15 bases in the middle. The rearrangement links TRBV11-2 to TRBJ1-6, with a weak D call TRBD1 (6 bases). The sample taken for sequencing was PBMCs or T cells enriched from blood (not recorded which). The TCR was taken from a woman in her forties or fifties who had recovered from COVID-19. As DNA, the CDR3 is TGTGCCAGCAGCTTAAGAGGGGGGGTCAAGAATTCACCCCTCCACTTT. Its protein is CASSLRGGVKNSPLHF.